This T cell receptor beta chain was observed in a study of CXCR3-negative and CXCR3-positive naive CD8 T cells (dated by TCRdb to about 2019). Notes on the research overall: In total, about 130 million TRB reads were obtained, or roughly 1.5 +/- 0.3 million reads per library. Diversity and physicochemical repertoire analyses covered over 10 donors pooled from two independent experiments. The TRBV-TRBJ cluster analysis covered naive subsets from 5 donors and memory cells from 3 donors. Points the paper makes about the study in general: Surface CD5, linked to self-reactivity in mice, was comparable between naive subsets; TCR interaction strength was therefore also inferred from TRB CDR3 physicochemical properties. Within the same donor, TRBV-TRBJ usage looked similar between naive CXCR3-negative and CXCR3-positive cells, but memory cells had distinct patterns. Repertoire diversity was comparably high in both naive subsets but much lower in memory CD8+ T cells. CXCR3 expression partially decreased after cryopreservation, so most assays used freshly isolated PBMCs. Compared with CXCR3-negative naive cells, CXCR3-positive naive cells had TRB CDR3s with higher hydrophobicity (lower Kidera factor 4), lower energy, and higher strength and volume indices.

The CDR3 runs 14 amino acids, cysteine and phenylalanine included. No DNA sequence was recorded. The germline V gene gives CDR1 as SGHVS and CDR2 as FNYEAQ. No count is recorded, but by frequency this clonotype is medium-sized (0.01 to 0.1%). Its antigen remains undetermined. Each CD8+ T cell subset was flow-sorted in triplicate, and 300,000 or so cells per subset were placed directly into RLT lysis buffer. Naive CD8+ T cells were defined stringently as CD45RO-CCR7+CD27+CD95- to exclude memory contaminants. Standard density gradient centrifugation was used to isolate peripheral blood mononuclear cells from buffy coats. A FACSAria III was used to flow-sort naive CXCR3-negative and CXCR3-positive CD8+ T cells. Total RNA was extracted from sorted cells using an RNeasy Mini Kit. The run used a NextSeq 550. The Human TCR Profiling Kit (MiLaboratory) was used to prepare UMI-labeled 5' RACE TRB cDNA libraries. The full amount of extracted RNA was used for cDNA synthesis, and the full amount of resulting cDNA was used for PCR amplification. The libraries were made side by side, with each library going through the same number of PCR cycles. Per the authors' processing: MIGEC and MiXCR extracted about 48,000 +/- 9,800 unique UMI-labeled TRB cDNA molecules per library, requiring at least two reads per UMI. Each library averaged about 38,000 +/- 11,000 functional in-frame TRB CDR3 nucleotide clonotypes without stop codons. After downsampling to 5000 UMI-labeled TRB molecules per sample, diversity metrics, including normalized Shannon-Wiener and Chao1, were computed in VDJtools. VDJtools was used to calculate clonotype-size-weighted physicochemical properties of the central five CDR3 residues, namely interaction energy, strength, volume and Kidera factor 4. TCRdb reprocessed the raw reads; every CDR3 protein sequence is a single record, and DNA is not supplied. These V and J calls derive from TCRdb rather than the authors' analysis. The sample's clone listing holds about 9,600 distinct CDR3 sequences. 0.9% to 1.2% of the sample is held by the ten biggest clonotypes.

The TCR originated in a human donor in good health. Some clones in this sample may be carry-over from other donors' samples. The sequencing sample was made of naive CXCR3- CD8+ T cells from blood. The cell subset or site label for this specimen denotes: CD45RO-CCR7+CD27+CD95- naive CD8+ T cells lacking CXCR3 (TNR3-). The rearrangement combines TRBV7-6 with TRBJ2-1. The CDR3 protein: CASSLATTPWVGIF.